This is a list of T cell receptor beta chains from one sample in a study of cytomegalovirus exposure and HLA in healthy donors. This table comes from immunoSEQ multiplex PCR, and its TCRdb copy is limited to in-frame clones, with some not included. The sample contains 200,000 to 250,000 clones, around 75% of which appear only once. Source material: PBMCs. These receptor sequences come from a woman aged 30 to 39 in good health and CMV-seronegative. CDR3s include the opening cysteine and the closing phenylalanine or tryptophan.

v_gene: TRBV27
j_gene: TRBJ2-7
CDR3aa: CASSTQTSGRSLPYEQYF

v_gene: TRBV5-1
j_gene: TRBJ2-5
CDR3aa: CASSSAGGGGRLETQYF

v_gene: TRBV6-6
j_gene: TRBJ1-6
CDR3aa: CASSYSAGRTSPLHF

v_gene: TRBV6-5
j_gene: TRBJ1-2
CDR3aa: CASSWATGHGYTF

v_gene: TRBV5-6
j_gene: TRBJ1-2
CDR3aa: CASSLGYRGEGYTF

v_gene: TRBV18
j_gene: TRBJ1-5
CDR3aa: CASSRDREQPQHF

v_gene: TRBV7-3
j_gene: TRBJ2-1
CDR3aa: CASRSGTRAYNEQFF

v_gene: TRBV27
j_gene: TRBJ2-1
CDR3aa: CASGLAVYNEQFF

v_gene: TRBV11-2
j_gene: TRBJ1-2
CDR3aa: CASSPMIEQVIYGYTF

v_gene: TRBV7-2
j_gene: NA
CDR3aa: CASSLASGIAYEQYF

v_gene: TRBV7-6
j_gene: TRBJ2-2
CDR3aa: CASSLIQAGAIGELFF

v_gene: TRBV11-2
j_gene: TRBJ2-3
CDR3aa: CASSTQTSGYQYF

v_gene: TRBV9
j_gene: TRBJ2-7
CDR3aa: CASSVGSGEYEQYF

v_gene: TRBV7-2
j_gene: TRBJ1-3
CDR3aa: CASSLVGGSGNTIYF

v_gene: TRBV5-1
j_gene: TRBJ1-1
CDR3aa: CASSLRGWNTEAFF

v_gene: TRBV29-1
j_gene: TRBJ2-3
CDR3aa: CSVEGGHVPGSTDTQYF

v_gene: TRBV27
j_gene: TRBJ2-3
CDR3aa: CASSLGQAPDTQYF

v_gene: TRBV18
j_gene: TRBJ2-7
CDR3aa: CASSFSRESSYEQYF

v_gene: TRBV11-3
j_gene: TRBJ2-1
CDR3aa: CASSLVGTGVDNEQFF

v_gene: TRBV7-9
j_gene: TRBJ1-6
CDR3aa: CASSLLGSGRGPLHF

v_gene: TRBV4-1
j_gene: TRBJ2-1
CDR3aa: CASSQGTYYNEQFF

v_gene: TRBV19
j_gene: TRBJ2-2
CDR3aa: CASSIYTGELFF

v_gene: TRBV5-4
j_gene: TRBJ2-1
CDR3aa: CASSLVRSDEQFF

v_gene: TRBV7-3
j_gene: TRBJ1-2
CDR3aa: CASSYRTGEGYTF

v_gene: TRBV7-2
j_gene: TRBJ1-5
CDR3aa: CASRARTGWNQPQHF

v_gene: TRBV30
j_gene: TRBJ1-1
CDR3aa: CAWSVGTGGLREAFF

v_gene: TRBV5-1
j_gene: TRBJ2-3
CDR3aa: CASSLYGTDTQYF

v_gene: TRBV7-3
j_gene: TRBJ2-7
CDR3aa: CASSWRAGLSYEQYF

v_gene: TRBV5-1
j_gene: TRBJ2-2
CDR3aa: CASSGRNTGELFF

v_gene: TRBV2
j_gene: TRBJ2-3
CDR3aa: CASSEEHLSTDTQYF

v_gene: TRBV27
j_gene: TRBJ2-3
CDR3aa: CASKGSVSFADTQYF

v_gene: TRBV6-8
j_gene: TRBJ1-1
CDR3aa: CASSRTGYTEAFF

v_gene: TRBV19
j_gene: TRBJ2-5
CDR3aa: CASSINRGQETQYF

v_gene: TRBV30
j_gene: TRBJ1-3
CDR3aa: CAWSVVAILGSGNTIYF

v_gene: TRBV4-1
j_gene: TRBJ1-1
CDR3aa: CASTGAPNTEAFF

v_gene: TRBV15
j_gene: TRBJ2-3
CDR3aa: CATSRGVGGRDTDTQYF

v_gene: TRBV7-9
j_gene: TRBJ2-7
CDR3aa: CASSPRGYEQYF

v_gene: TRBV5-4
j_gene: TRBJ2-5
CDR3aa: CAGRDRQREAQYF

v_gene: TRBV7-9
j_gene: TRBJ2-3
CDR3aa: CASSSVTRDTQYF

v_gene: TRBV7-9
j_gene: TRBJ2-3
CDR3aa: CASSSGTGEADTQYF

v_gene: TRBV27
j_gene: TRBJ1-2
CDR3aa: CASSFAANYGYTF

v_gene: TRBV18
j_gene: TRBJ2-3
CDR3aa: CASSPPLAGDPDTQYF

v_gene: TRBV5-1
j_gene: TRBJ2-7
CDR3aa: CASSPMTGTYEQYF

v_gene: TRBV5-1
j_gene: TRBJ1-1
CDR3aa: CASSLVSGEMNTEAFF

v_gene: TRBV2
j_gene: TRBJ1-2
CDR3aa: CASSESPGNYGYTF

v_gene: TRBV5-6
j_gene: TRBJ2-7
CDR3aa: CASSFISASGGLEQYF

v_gene: TRBV6-1
j_gene: TRBJ1-2
CDR3aa: CASSEAGRAGKAGYTF

v_gene: TRBV2
j_gene: TRBJ1-3
CDR3aa: CASRKMDGIALNTIYF

v_gene: TRBV6-4
j_gene: TRBJ2-3
CDR3aa: CASSETGTDTQYF

v_gene: TRBV5-1
j_gene: TRBJ1-2
CDR3aa: CASSLAVGSSGYTF

v_gene: TRBV6-4
j_gene: TRBJ2-3
CDR3aa: CASSPRGDGEPDTQYF

v_gene: TRBV7-2
j_gene: TRBJ1-6
CDR3aa: CASSNRPGQGNSPLHF

v_gene: TRBV4-1
j_gene: TRBJ2-3
CDR3aa: CASSPLAGSSSTDTQYF